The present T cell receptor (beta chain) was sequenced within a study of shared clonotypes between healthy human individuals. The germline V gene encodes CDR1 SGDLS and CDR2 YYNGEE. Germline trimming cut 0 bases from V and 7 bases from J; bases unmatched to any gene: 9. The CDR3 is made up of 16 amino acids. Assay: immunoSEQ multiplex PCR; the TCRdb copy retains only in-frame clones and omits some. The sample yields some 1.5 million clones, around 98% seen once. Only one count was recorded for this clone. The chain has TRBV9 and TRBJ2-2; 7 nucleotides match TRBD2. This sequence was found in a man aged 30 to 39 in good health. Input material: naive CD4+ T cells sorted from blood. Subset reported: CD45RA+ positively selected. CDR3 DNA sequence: TGTGCCAGCAGCGTAGGAGGGTGGGAGGGCCTCGGGGAGCTGTTTTTT. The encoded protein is CASSVGGWEGLGELFF.